This T cell receptor beta chain originates from a study of T cell responses to AZD1222 COVID-19 vaccine. To note about this clone: Its target is unknown.

Repertoires were generated with immunoSEQ multiplex PCR, while TCRdb's copy carries only in-frame clones and drops some. Seen here are about 140,000 clones, over 90% observed once, and the top ten hold about 2.3%. Study results and limitations: Researchers took repertoire samples only after the peak T cell response had come. CD4 TCRs covered the whole spike, strongest at regions 160-218 and 743-854. Nearly half of spike-specific TCRs reportedly go after variant regions that carry no mutations.

Germline CDR1 is SGHTA and CDR2 is FQGTGA. The CDR3 consists of 14 residues. Deletions cut 2 bases from V and 4 bases from J, with 11 bases between. V and J are TRBV7-3 and TRBJ1-2, with TRBD1 as a possible D gene (6 bases). The source was peripheral blood, collected on day 0 of AZD1222 vaccination. The TCR originated in an adult in good health. CDR3 in amino acids: CASSLSGGGYGYTF. The CDR3 nucleotides read TGTGCCAGCAGCTTATCCGGAGGGGGCTATGGCTACACCTTC. The full variable domain, completed using reference TRBV7-3 and TRBJ1-2, is GAGVSQTPSNKVTEKGKYVELRCDPISGHTALYWYRQSLGQGPEFLIYFQGTGAADDSGLPNDRFFAVRPEGSVSTLKIQRTERGDSAVYLCASSLSGGGYGYTFGSGTRLTVV.